The rows below give T cell receptor beta chains drawn from one sample of a study of graft-versus-host responses after intestinal transplantation. No antigen has been identified for these receptors. Clones were sequenced by immunoSEQ multiplex PCR, and TCRdb holds only the in-frame ones, with some missing. This sample has about 51,000 clones, with roughly 95% found just once. This material consisted of unstimulated CD8+ T cells sorted from spleen or lymph node cells, taken before transplant. These receptors were taken from a human donor who was the organ donor for an intestinal transplant. The CDR3 runs from the conserved cysteine through the conserved F or W. A D gene is named only where the DNA matches it firmly. Rows may omit the clone size; those that give it use once, few, many or a size class.

TRBJ1-2	TRBD1	TRBV11-2	.	CASSQRTGANYGYTF	TGTGCCAGCAGCCAAAGGACAGGCGCAAACTATGGCTACACCTTC
TRBJ2-7	.	TRBV28	.	CASSPRLETYEQYF	TGTGCCAGCAGTCCAAGACTAGAAACCTACGAGCAGTACTTC
TRBJ2-7	.	TRBV27	.	CASSPILYYEQYF	TGTGCCAGCAGTCCGATCCTTTACTACGAGCAGTACTTC
TRBJ1-5	.	TRBV2	.	CASSSGDSNQPQHF	TGTGCCAGCAGTTCAGGGGATAGCAATCAGCCCCAGCATTTT
TRBJ2-3	TRBD2	TRBV7-9	.	CASSSPGLAGGTDTQYF	TGTGCCAGCAGCTCCCCCGGACTAGCGGGGGGCACAGATACGCAGTATTTT
TRBJ2-7	.	TRBV27	.	CASSETGIYEQYF	TGTGCCAGCAGTGAAACAGGGATTTACGAGCAGTACTTC
TRBJ1-1	.	TRBV7-9	.	CASSLVSPKSTEAFF	TGTGCCAGCAGCTTAGTTTCCCCGAAGAGCACTGAAGCTTTCTTT
TRBJ2-1	.	TRBV15	.	CATSGDTYNEQFF	TGTGCCACATCAGGGGACACCTACAATGAGCAGTTCTTC
TRBJ2-2	TRBD2	TRBV9	.	CASSYFSGDTGELFF	TGTGCCAGCAGCTATTTCAGCGGGGACACCGGGGAGCTGTTTTTT
TRBJ2-2	TRBD1	TRBV7-9	.	CASSFRDRGEGLGPGELFF	TGTGCCAGCAGCTTCCGAGACAGGGGAGAGGGTTTGGGCCCCGGGGAGCTGTTTTTT
TRBJ2-2	TRBD2	TRBV28	.	CASTRTSGGTGELFF	TGTGCCAGCACTAGGACTAGCGGGGGAACCGGGGAGCTGTTTTTT
TRBJ2-4	.	TRBV30	.	CAWSTGNRKNIQYF	TGTGCCTGGAGTACAGGCAATCGGAAAAACATTCAGTACTTC
TRBJ1-2	TRBD1	TRBV4-2	.	CASSQGGTGTNGYTF	TGTGCCAGCAGCCAAGGGGGGACAGGGACGAATGGCTACACCTTC
TRBJ1-1	.	TRBV11-3	once	CASRWGGSGTEAFF	TGTGCCAGCAGGTGGGGGGGGTCCGGCACTGAAGCTTTCTTT
TRBJ1-3	.	TRBV19	.	CARRDGSGNTIYF	TGTGCCAGGAGAGACGGCTCTGGAAACACCATATATTTT
TRBJ2-7	.	TRBV27	.	CASSNRAYEQYF	TGTGCCAGCAGTAATAGGGCCTACGAGCAGTACTTC
TRBJ2-7	TRBD2	TRBV11-3	.	CASSLLPGGSYQQYF	TGTGCCAGCAGCTTATTACCGGGGGGGAGTTACCAGCAGTACTTC
TRBJ1-2	TRBD1	TRBV18	.	CASSPTPGQGNYGYTF	TGTGCCAGCTCACCAACACCGGGACAGGGGAACTATGGCTACACCTTC
TRBJ2-1	.	TRBV7-9	.	CASSLGGFGNEQFF	TGTGCCAGCAGCTTAGGGGGATTCGGCAATGAGCAGTTCTTC
TRBJ2-1	.	TRBV4-2	.	CASSLADSYNEQFF	TGTGCCAGCAGCCTCGCGGATTCCTACAATGAGCAGTTCTTC
TRBJ2-3	.	TRBV6-5	once	CASRSFGATDTQYF	TGTGCCAGCCGATCGTTCGGCGCTACAGATACGCAGTATTTT
TRBJ2-7	.	TRBV27	.	CASSSLSRLYEQYF	TGTGCCAGCAGTTCTTTGTCACGACTCTACGAGCAGTACTTC
TRBJ1-1	.	TRBV19	.	CASSIGGVTEAFF	TGTGCCAGTAGTATCGGGGGGGTGACTGAAGCTTTCTTT
TRBJ2-2	TRBD1	TRBV6-6	.	CASSHRGWQTGELFF	TGTGCCAGCAGCCACAGGGGGTGGCAAACCGGGGAGCTGTTTTTT
TRBJ2-3	TRBD2	TRBV4-1	.	CASSQDFASGDTQYF	TGCGCCAGCAGCCAAGATTTTGCTAGCGGAGATACGCAGTATTTT
TRBJ2-1	TRBD1	TRBV2	.	CASRWTGAYNEQFF	TGTGCCAGCAGATGGACAGGGGCCTACAATGAGCAGTTCTTC